The 8 T cell receptor beta chains in this list originate from one sample, sequenced in a study of blood T cells in healthy people across ages. Alongside a J-beta primer mix, a sample-barcoded 5' primer served in a second PCR lasting about 7 to 12 cycles. TCRdb recomputed calls from the 5' RACE reads with MiXCR, one row per CDR3 protein. The table has about 830,000 distinct CDR3 sequences, around 68% seen once. Material for sequencing was blood. The receptors shown here come from a man aged 25 to 40 in good health.

The chain has TRBV27 and TRBJ2-5; no definite D call. The length of the CDR3 is 14 residues. The germline gives CDR1 MNHEY, CDR2 SMNVEV (reference sequence). Trimming pared 5 bases from V and 0 bases from J, leaving 10 bases between. CDR3: CASSVYPNQETQYF. CDR3 nucleotides: TGTGCCAGCAGTGTATACCCGAACCAAGAGACCCAGTACTTC.

The chain couples TRBV20-1 to TRBJ1-1; D unresolved. Germline V gene sequence: CDR1 DFQATT, CDR2 SNEGSKA (reference sequence). Trimming cost V 4 bases and J 1 base, with 13 bases left between them. This CDR3 is 14 amino acids long. CDR3 DNA sequence: TGCAGTGCTATCCTCGGGCGGACGAACACTGAAGCTTTCTTT. Encoded protein: CSAILGRTNTEAFF.

This clonotype was counted a few times. The rearrangement links TRBV20-1 to TRBJ2-1; 7 positions agree with TRBD2. This CDR3 has 15 residues. Per germline, CDR1 DFQATT and CDR2 SNEGSKA (reference sequence). J lost 6 bases, V lost 5 bases, and 13 bases had no gene match. CDR3 protein: CSAPRATSLGNEQFF. CDR3 coding DNA: TGCAGTGCTCCCCGGGCGACTAGCTTGGGCAATGAGCAGTTCTTC.

This clonotype was observed a few times. J is TRBJ1-1 and V is TRBV20-1; TRBD1 agrees at 11 bases. The CDR3 covers 14 residues. V shed 5 bases, J shed 5 bases, and the junction held 7 bases outside the gene matches. CDR1 and CDR2 (germline): DFQATT, SNEGSKA (reference sequence). The CDR3 DNA is TGCAGTGCTGCGAGGACAGGGGGCGTGACTGAAGCTTTCTTT. This sequence encodes CSAARTGGVTEAFF.

The gene calls are TRBV28 and TRBJ2-1; D is perhaps TRBD2 (5 bases). The CDR3 runs to 14 residues. Germline CDR1 MDHEN, CDR2 SYDVKM. V was clipped by 10 bases and J by 4 bases, with 17 bases between them. The CDR3 sequence is CATGRDTLYNEQFF. CDR3 DNA sequence: TGTGCCACCGGCCGGGATACGTTGTACAATGAGCAGTTCTTC.

The chain uses TRBV6-5 and TRBJ1-6, with TRBD1 as a possible D gene (5 bases). Trimming took 1 base from V and 7 from J, leaving 14 bases between them. The CDR3 runs 16 residues. CDR1 is MNHEY and CDR2 is SVGAGI in the germline V gene. The CDR3 DNA sequence: TGTGCCAGCAGTTACTATGGGCGGGGGACCAATTCACCCCTCCACTTT. Translating gives CASSYYGRGTNSPLHF.

This chain links TRBV10-3 with TRBJ2-3; possibly TRBD1 for D (5 bases). The germline gives CDR1 ENHRY, CDR2 SYGVKD. The CDR3 spans 12 residues. Between the trimmed V and J ends, which lost 3 bases and 6 bases, there was a span of 7 bases. Here the CDR3 reads CAISDKGDTQYF. The CDR3 DNA is TGTGCCATCAGTGATAAGGGGGATACGCAGTATTTT.

V gene TRBV7-9 combines with J gene TRBJ2-6; D gene ambiguous. Trimming shortened V by 5 bases and J by 0 bases, and 17 bases separated the two germline ends. The CDR3 runs 18 residues. Germline V gene lookup returns CDR1 SEHNR and CDR2 FQNEAQ (reference sequence). The CDR3, as DNA: TGTGCCAGCAGCGCCGGCCTCGCAGTCCCCTCTGGGGCCAACGTCCTGACTTTC. Protein sequence: CASSAGLAVPSGANVLTF.